The entry below describes one T cell receptor (beta chain). The sample originates from a study of regulatory T cells in long-lasting Graves disease. Building of the TCR beta libraries involved iRepertoire HTBI primers and Arm-PCR of CDR3 regions. Authors' data handling: From all samples, identification returned 14 TRBJ and around 62 TRBV segments. A single record per CDR3 protein comes from TCRdb applying MiXCR to the multiplex PCR reads. It is TCRdb's table, rather than the study itself, that gives the V and J calls and clone size. The repertoire holds fewer than 400,000 distinct CDR3 sequences, with less than 25% as singletons. Time point reported: persistent/refractory GD, antithyroid drugs over 5 years with positive TRAb. The TCR library was made from RNA extracted from PBMCs. The origin of this receptor is a female donor with Graves disease. The material sequenced was peripheral blood mononuclear cells (PBMCs), taken when the disease was refractory, from a patient treated with antithyroid drugs.

DNA of the CDR3: TGCAGTGCTAGAGCCGGGACAGAAAATTCACCCCTCCACTTT. This translates into CSARAGTENSPLHF. The chain is built from TRBV20-1 and TRBJ1-6, with 7 positions matching TRBD1. Losses at the gene ends were 1 base for V and 7 bases for J; bases not matched to a gene: 4. Germline CDR1 reads DFQATT; CDR2 reads SNEGSKA (reference sequence). CDR3 length: 14 residues.